This T cell receptor (beta chain) stems from a study of pediatric ulcerative colitis. Regarding the study as a whole: Rectal repertoires separated controls, mild-moderate and acute severe colitis.

This table comes from immunoSEQ multiplex PCR, and its TCRdb copy is limited to in-frame clones, with some not included. This repertoire shows 30,000 to 40,000 clones, about 81% found once; its top ten account for 1.1%. CDR1 is SGHRS and CDR2 is YFSETQ in the germline V gene. The CDR3 is made up of 13 amino acids. V shed 0 bases and J 7 bases; nucleotides not matched to a gene: 1. One to two pinch biopsies were taken from the rectum during colonoscopy. This clone was counted a single time. No antigen is known for it. V is TRBV5-1 and J is TRBJ1-2, with 9 bases fitting TRBD1. Sequencing was carried out using gut tissue. The sequence was collected from a boy aged 5 to 17 with mild ulcerative colitis. The CDR3, as DNA: TGCGCCAGCAGCTTGGGACAGGGGGTTGGCTACACCTTC. Its protein product is CASSLGQGVGYTF.